Shown below are 12 T cell receptor beta chains from a single sample sequenced in a study of blood T cells in healthy people across ages. A second PCR of about 7 to 12 cycles used a sample-barcoded 5' primer and a J-beta primer mix. MiXCR was run by TCRdb on the 5' RACE reads, yielding one entry per CDR3 protein. The table records 450,000 to 650,000 distinct CDR3 sequences, 24% of them present only once. This same sample was also part of a study on T cells of mothers and their children.

The sequenced sample was blood. The receptors shown here come from a boy between 5 and 17 years old in good health.

The V and J genes are TRBV27 and TRBJ2-5, with no clear D. The CDR3 sequence is 13 residues long. Trimming removed 4 bases from V and 5 bases from J, with 11 bases in between. Germline lookup yields CDR1 MNHEY and CDR2 SMNVEV (reference sequence). The CDR3 region has the DNA TGTGCCAGCAGTTGGTCCCGTTGGGAGACCCAGTACTTC. Protein product: CASSWSRWETQYF.

This clonotype was detected a few times. Written as DNA, the CDR3 is TGCAGTGCTAGAGAGGACTATGAAGAGACCCAGTACTTC. It encodes CSAREDYEETQYF. The chain recombines TRBV20-1 with TRBJ2-5; maybe TRBD2 (6 bases). This CDR3 is built from 13 residues. Per the germline V gene, CDR1 is DFQATT and CDR2 is SNEGSKA (reference sequence). Trimming took off 0 bases at V and 3 bases at J, with 8 bases between the two ends.

The chain couples TRBV7-9 to TRBJ1-4, with D perhaps matching TRBD1 (5 bases). V was clipped by 1 base and J by 5 bases, with 17 bases between them. Germline CDR1 and CDR2: SEHNR and FQNEAQ (reference sequence). The CDR3 has 17 amino acids. The CDR3: CASSLEIVGQPNEKLFF. Written as DNA, the CDR3 is TGTGCCAGCAGCTTAGAGATCGTGGGGCAGCCGAATGAAAAACTGTTTTTT.

This clonotype was counted at least ten times. V usage is TRBV20-1 and J usage is TRBJ2-1; D gene ambiguous. The CDR3 is 14 amino acids. Germline CDR1 DFQATT, CDR2 SNEGSKA (reference sequence). V was clipped by 2 bases and J by 4 bases, with 12 bases between them. CDR3 residues: CSARSLTDYNEQFF. The DNA for the CDR3 is TGCAGTGCTAGAAGTCTGACGGATTACAATGAGCAGTTCTTC.

This chain joins TRBV9 and TRBJ1-2; D may be TRBD1 (6 bases). The V end lost 0 bases, the J end lost 3 bases, and 6 bases lay between the germline ends. Germline CDR1 is SGDLS and CDR2 is YYNGEE. The CDR3 runs to 13 residues. The CDR3 sequence is CASSVGTDYGYTF. In DNA form, the CDR3 reads TGTGCCAGCAGCGTAGGGACAGACTATGGCTACACCTTC. Looking up the rest from reference TRBV9 and TRBJ1-2 gives the full variable domain: DSGVTQTPKHLITATGQRVTLRCSPRSGDLSVYWYQQSLDQGLQFLIQYYNGEERAKGNILERFSAQQFPDLHSELNLSSLELGDSALYFCASSVGTDYGYTFGSGTRLTVV.

In its sample, this clonotype was seen a few times. V and J are TRBV4-3 and TRBJ1-3; D gene uncertain. The germline V and J ends were trimmed by 2 bases and 0 bases, with 17 bases remaining between them. CDR1 LGHNA and CDR2 YSLEER come from the germline V gene. The CDR3 totals 18 residues. DNA for the CDR3: TGCGCCAGCAGCCAATCCCCGCGGGCCAGCGCCTCTGGAAACACCATATATTTT. Translated, it gives CASSQSPRASASGNTIYF.

V and J are TRBV18 and TRBJ1-2; the D gene is possibly TRBD1 (6 bases). V dropped 6 bases and J dropped 8 bases, with 19 bases sitting between them. Germline values: CDR1 KGHSH, CDR2 LQKENI. The CDR3 has 14 residues. The CDR3 here is CASSPPQGLGGYTF. The CDR3, as DNA: TGTGCCAGCTCGCCTCCCCAGGGGCTAGGGGGCTACACCTTC.

The chain carries TRBV20-1 and TRBJ1-5; no definite D call. This CDR3 is 12 amino acids long. From germline, CDR1 is DFQATT and CDR2 SNEGSKA (reference sequence). The V end was cut by 7 bases, the J end by 2 bases, with 9 bases between. CDR3 coding DNA: TGCAGTGTTCGGCAGGGCAATCAGCCCCAGCATTTT. This translates into CSVRQGNQPQHF.

The chain combines TRBV29-1 with TRBJ2-3; D possibly corresponds to TRBD1 (6 bases). Trimming left V 2 bases short and J 5 bases short, with 14 bases between. CDR3 length: 14 amino acids. Germline CDR1 is SQVTM and CDR2 is ANQGSEA. This chain's CDR3 is CSVETIQGVDTQYF. CDR3 nucleotides: TGCAGCGTTGAAACGATACAGGGTGTAGATACGCAGTATTTT.

In this sample, this clonotype turned up a few times. The chain joins TRBV28 to TRBJ1-2; a possible D gene is TRBD1 (6 bases). Per germline, CDR1 MDHEN and CDR2 SYDVKM. V was trimmed by 6 bases and J by 5 bases, leaving 10 bases between them. The CDR3 extends over 12 amino acids. CDR3 protein: CASRQGIYGYTF. The CDR3 DNA reads TGTGCCAGCAGACAGGGAATATATGGCTACACCTTC.

This clonotype showed up just a few times. V gene TRBV2 combines with J gene TRBJ2-1; TRBD2 matches at 8 bases. Germline values: CDR1 SNHLY, CDR2 FYNNEI. After removal of 2 bases from V and 6 bases from J, the junction contained 9 bases not matched to a gene. The CDR3 loop spans 16 amino acids. CDR3 region: CASSETSAGTSNEQFF. Here the CDR3 DNA reads TGTGCCAGCAGTGAAACCTCAGCGGGGACTAGCAATGAGCAGTTCTTC.

The gene calls are TRBV7-2 and TRBJ2-3, with 8 bases identical to TRBD2. The V segment lost 1 base and the J segment 8 bases; nucleotides outside the gene matches: 11. The CDR3 is made up of 16 amino acids. Germline V gives CDR1 SGHTA, CDR2 FQGNSA. CDR3 sequence reads: CASSLVGAGGTGTQYF. The CDR3 nucleotides read TGTGCCAGCAGCTTAGTTGGGGCGGGGGGTACGGGTACGCAGTATTTT.